This T cell receptor (beta chain) was retrieved from a study of T cells after posttransplantation cyclophosphamide. Germline values: CDR1 SGHTA, CDR2 FQGTGA. The CDR3 contains 14 residues. Trimming removed 2 bases from V and 8 bases from J, with 10 bases in between. Busulfan-fludarabine conditioning, marrow transplant, and cyclophosphamide on days +3 and +4 were administered. The table came from immunoSEQ multiplex PCR; TCRdb's copy has only in-frame clones and leaves some out. The sample contains some 37,000 clones, roughly 73% of which appear only once. This clone has a handful of counts. The genes are TRBV7-3 and TRBJ1-6; TRBD1 is a possible D gene (6 bases). The source material was CD4+ T cells sorted from blood, sampled 1903 days after a stem cell transplant with posttransplant cyclophosphamide. This TCR was recovered from a female patient aged 35-55 years who received an allogeneic stem cell transplant from a related donor, was CMV-positive, and had no GVHD. Some T cells may originate from the graft donor. CDR3 DNA sequence: TGTGCCAGCAGCTTATCGGACAGACATTCACCCCTCCACTTT. Amino acid sequence: CASSLSDRHSPLHF.